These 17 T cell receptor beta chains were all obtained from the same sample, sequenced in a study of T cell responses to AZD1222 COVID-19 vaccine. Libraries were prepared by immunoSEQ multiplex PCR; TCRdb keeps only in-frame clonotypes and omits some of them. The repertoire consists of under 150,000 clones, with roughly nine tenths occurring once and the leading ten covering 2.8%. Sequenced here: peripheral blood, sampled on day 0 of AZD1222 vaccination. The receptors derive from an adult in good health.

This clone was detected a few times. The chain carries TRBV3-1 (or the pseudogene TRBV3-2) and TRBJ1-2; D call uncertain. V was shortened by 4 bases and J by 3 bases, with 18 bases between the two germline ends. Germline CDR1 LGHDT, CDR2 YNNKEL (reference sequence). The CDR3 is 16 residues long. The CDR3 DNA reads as TGTGCCAGCAGCCTGACTTTGGCGGGCAGCTACTATGGCTACACCTTC. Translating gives CASSLTLAGSYYGYTF.

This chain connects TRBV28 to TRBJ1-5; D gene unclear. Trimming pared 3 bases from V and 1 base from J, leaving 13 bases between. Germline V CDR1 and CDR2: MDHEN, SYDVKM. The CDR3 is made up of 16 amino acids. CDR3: CASSLSGRGSNQPQHF. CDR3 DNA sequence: TGTGCCAGCAGTTTGTCGGGCCGTGGGAGCAATCAGCCCCAGCATTTT.

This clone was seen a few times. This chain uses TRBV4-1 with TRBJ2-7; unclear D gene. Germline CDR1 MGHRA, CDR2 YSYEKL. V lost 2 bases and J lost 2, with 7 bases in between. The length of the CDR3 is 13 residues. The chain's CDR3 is CASSQFQAYEQYF. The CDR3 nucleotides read TGCGCCAGCAGCCAATTTCAGGCCTACGAGCAGTACTTC.

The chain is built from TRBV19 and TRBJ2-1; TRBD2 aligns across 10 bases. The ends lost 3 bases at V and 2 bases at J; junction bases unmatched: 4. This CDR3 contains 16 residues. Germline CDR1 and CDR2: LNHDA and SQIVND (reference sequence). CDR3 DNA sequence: TGTGCCAGTAGTATCTCTCTAGCGGGGGCCTACAATGAGCAGTTCTTC. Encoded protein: CASSISLAGAYNEQFF. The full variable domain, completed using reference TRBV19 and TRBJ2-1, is DGGITQSPKYLFRKEGQNVTLSCEQNLNHDAMYWYRQDPGQGLRLIYYSQIVNDFQKGDIAEGYSVSREKKESFPLTVTSAQKNPTAFYLCASSISLAGAYNEQFFGPGTRLTVL.

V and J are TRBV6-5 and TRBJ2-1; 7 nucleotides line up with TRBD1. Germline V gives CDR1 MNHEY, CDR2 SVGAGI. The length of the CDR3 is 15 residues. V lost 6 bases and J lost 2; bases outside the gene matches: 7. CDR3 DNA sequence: TGTGCCAGCAGGCCCGGGACAGCACCCTACAATGAGCAGTTCTTC. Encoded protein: CASRPGTAPYNEQFF.

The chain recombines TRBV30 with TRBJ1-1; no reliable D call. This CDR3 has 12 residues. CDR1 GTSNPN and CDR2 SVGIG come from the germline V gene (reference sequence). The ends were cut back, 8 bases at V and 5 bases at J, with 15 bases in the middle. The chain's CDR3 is CALRTAGTEAFF. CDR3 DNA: TGTGCCCTTCGGACCGCCGGGACTGAAGCTTTCTTT. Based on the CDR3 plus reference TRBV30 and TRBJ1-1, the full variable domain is SQTIHQWPATLVQPVGSPLSLECTVEGTSNPNLYWYRQAAGRGLQLLFYSVGIGQISSEVPQNLSASRPQDRQFILSSKKLLLSDSGFYLCALRTAGTEAFFGQGTRLTVV.

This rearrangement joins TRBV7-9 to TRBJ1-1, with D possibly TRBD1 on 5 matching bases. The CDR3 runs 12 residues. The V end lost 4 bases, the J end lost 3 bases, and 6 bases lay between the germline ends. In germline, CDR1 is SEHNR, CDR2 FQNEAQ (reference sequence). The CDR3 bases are TGTGCCAGCAGCTGGGGGGACACTGAAGCTTTCTTT. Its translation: CASSWGDTEAFF.

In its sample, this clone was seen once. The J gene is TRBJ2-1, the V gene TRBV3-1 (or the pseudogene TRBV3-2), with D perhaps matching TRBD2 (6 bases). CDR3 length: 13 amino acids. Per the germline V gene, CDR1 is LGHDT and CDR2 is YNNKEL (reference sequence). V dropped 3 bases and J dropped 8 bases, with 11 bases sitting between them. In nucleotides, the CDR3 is TGTGCCAGCAGCCACCTCGGGGGAGATGAGCAGTTCTTC. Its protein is CASSHLGGDEQFF.

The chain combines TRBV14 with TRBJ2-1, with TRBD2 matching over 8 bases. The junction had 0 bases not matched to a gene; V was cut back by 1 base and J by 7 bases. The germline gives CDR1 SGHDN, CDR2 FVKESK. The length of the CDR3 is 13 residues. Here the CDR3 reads CASSQAGGNEQFF. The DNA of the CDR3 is TGTGCCAGCAGCCAAGCGGGAGGGAATGAGCAGTTCTTC.

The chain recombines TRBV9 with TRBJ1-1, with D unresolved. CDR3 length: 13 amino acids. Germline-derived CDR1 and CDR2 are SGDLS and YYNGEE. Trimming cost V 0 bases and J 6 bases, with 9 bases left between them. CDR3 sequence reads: CASSVAREAEAFF. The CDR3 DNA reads TGTGCCAGCAGCGTAGCGAGGGAAGCTGAAGCTTTCTTT.

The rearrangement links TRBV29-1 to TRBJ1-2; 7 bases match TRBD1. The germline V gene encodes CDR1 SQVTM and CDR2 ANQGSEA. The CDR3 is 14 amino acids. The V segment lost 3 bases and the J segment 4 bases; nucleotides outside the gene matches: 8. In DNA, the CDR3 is TGCAGCGTTGAGCCCACAGGGGTCGGCTATGGCTACACCTTC. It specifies CSVEPTGVGYGYTF.

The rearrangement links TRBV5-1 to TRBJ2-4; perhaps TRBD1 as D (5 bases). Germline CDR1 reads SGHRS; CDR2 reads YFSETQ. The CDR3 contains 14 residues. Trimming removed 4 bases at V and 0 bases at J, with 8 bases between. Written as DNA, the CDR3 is TGCGCCAGCAGCCCGGACATAGCCAAAAACATTCAGTACTTC. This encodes CASSPDIAKNIQYF.

This CDR3 reads CASNSDQGAMEPQHF. The CDR3 nucleotides read TGTGCCTCCAACAGCGATCAGGGGGCAATGGAGCCCCAGCATTTT. This chain uses TRBV19 with TRBJ1-5; 8 nucleotides line up with TRBD1. The CDR3 length is 15 residues. Germline V CDR1 and CDR2: LNHDA, SQIVND (reference sequence). V trimming: 11 bases; J trimming: 8 bases; junction bases outside the gene matches: 17.

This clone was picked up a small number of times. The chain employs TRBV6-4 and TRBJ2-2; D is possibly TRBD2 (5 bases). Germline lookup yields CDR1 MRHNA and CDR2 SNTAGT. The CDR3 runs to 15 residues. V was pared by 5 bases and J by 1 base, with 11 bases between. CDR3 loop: CASSRESGNTGELFF. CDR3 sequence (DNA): TGTGCCAGCAGTCGCGAGAGCGGGAACACCGGGGAGCTGTTTTTT.

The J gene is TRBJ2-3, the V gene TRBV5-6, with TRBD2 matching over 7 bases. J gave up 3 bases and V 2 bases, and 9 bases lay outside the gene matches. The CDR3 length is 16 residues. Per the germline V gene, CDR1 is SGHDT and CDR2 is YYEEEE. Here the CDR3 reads CASSFLLPSGTDTQYF. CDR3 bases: TGTGCCAGCAGCTTTCTTCTTCCTAGCGGTACAGATACGCAGTATTTT.

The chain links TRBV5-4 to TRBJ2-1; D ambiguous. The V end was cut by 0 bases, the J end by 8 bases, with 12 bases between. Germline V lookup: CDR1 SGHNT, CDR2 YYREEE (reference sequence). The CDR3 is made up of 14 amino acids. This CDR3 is CASSLELSSHEQFF. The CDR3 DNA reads TGTGCCAGCAGCTTGGAGCTAAGTTCCCATGAGCAGTTCTTC.

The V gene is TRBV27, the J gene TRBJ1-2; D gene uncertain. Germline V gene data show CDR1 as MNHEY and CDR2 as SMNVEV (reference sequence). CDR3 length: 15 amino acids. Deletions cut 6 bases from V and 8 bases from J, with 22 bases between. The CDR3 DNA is TGTGCCAGCAGCCCCAGGTTCGGACGGATTGAGGGCTACACCTTC. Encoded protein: CASSPRFGRIEGYTF.